The 30 T cell receptor beta chains reported below all come from one sample, sequenced in a study of T cell repertoires in cytomegalovirus infection. TCRdb called the reads again in MiXCR, with one record for every CDR3 protein. This sample has around 740,000 distinct CDR3 sequences, with approximately 40% found just once. The sample comprised PBMCs. The receptors here all came from a human donor in good health (CMV status not recorded). Some clones in this sample may be carry-over from other donors' samples.

The J gene is TRBJ2-7, the V gene TRBV6-5; D may be TRBD1 or TRBD2 (5 bases each). The CDR3 contains 14 residues. With 9 bases removed from V and 6 bases from J, the gap between germline ends came to 21 bases. In germline, CDR1 is MNHEY, CDR2 SVGAGI. CDR3 coding DNA: TGTGCCAGATTTTCGGCTAACGGGACGGGCGAGCAGTACTTC. Translated: CARFSANGTGEQYF.

This chain uses TRBV27 with TRBJ1-5, with D possibly TRBD1 on 5 matching bases. This CDR3 has 15 amino acids. Trimming removed 3 bases at V and 3 bases at J, with 12 bases between. Germline V lookup: CDR1 MNHEY, CDR2 SMNVEV (reference sequence). CDR3 bases: TGTGCCAGCAGTTTGGAAGGGGACGCCAATCAGCCCCAGCATTTT. Its protein product is CASSLEGDANQPQHF.

Of note for this clonotype: The junction differs from germline at one of its ends, possibly a read error. The genes are TRBV7-2 and TRBJ2-7; unclear D gene. Looked up from germline, CDR1 is SGHTA and CDR2 is FQGNSA. CDR3 length equals 12 residues. CDR3 sequence (DNA): TGTGCAAGCATCTCTATCCGATACGAGCAGTACTTC. It specifies CASISIRYEQYF.

This clonotype was seen more than once but under ten times. The chain joins TRBV28 to TRBJ1-1; weak D call: TRBD1 (5 bases). Germline lookup yields CDR1 MDHEN and CDR2 SYDVKM. The CDR3 runs 17 residues. V lost 2 bases, J lost 2 bases, and 18 bases lay in between. CDR3 nucleotides: TGTGCCAGCAGTTTAGATCGCTTTAGGTGGACAAACACTGAAGCTTTCTTT. It is translated as CASSLDRFRWTNTEAFF.

The rearrangement uses TRBV19 and TRBJ2-1; D not resolved. Germline-derived CDR1 and CDR2 are LNHDA and SQIVND (reference sequence). V lost 10 bases and J lost 7, with 11 bases in between. The CDR3 is 11 residues long. CDR3 in amino acids: CATSYTNEQFF. The CDR3 nucleotides are TGTGCCACTTCTTACACTAATGAGCAGTTCTTC.

This chain connects TRBV7-6 to TRBJ2-3; 8 bases line up with TRBD2. Germline CDR1 and CDR2: SGHVS and FNYEAQ. V gave up 5 bases and J gave up 5 bases; unmatched junction bases: 9. The CDR3 consists of 15 residues. The DNA of the CDR3 is TGTGCCAGCAGCATCGGGGGGGTCACGGTAGATACGCAGTATTTT. The encoded protein is CASSIGGVTVDTQYF.

The chain joins TRBV6-1 to TRBJ1-2; unclear D gene. Germline V gives CDR1 MNHNS, CDR2 SASEGT. V lost 10 bases and J lost 5, with 14 bases in between. This CDR3 contains 12 residues. The CDR3 loop is CAIIEAMYGYTF. The CDR3 coding sequence is TGTGCCATCATCGAGGCCATGTATGGCTACACCTTC.

This clonotype came up a few times. V gene TRBV5-5 combines with J gene TRBJ2-4, with D maybe TRBD2 (6 bases). Germline V CDR1 and CDR2: SGHKS, YYEKEE (reference sequence). Trimming removed 2 bases at V and 13 bases at J, with 13 bases between. CDR3 length equals 12 residues. The DNA for the CDR3 is TGTGCCAGCAGCTTCACGGGGGTTACCCAGTACTTC. It encodes CASSFTGVTQYF.

The CDR3 protein is CASSWGSSLMNTEAFF. DNA of the CDR3: TGTGCCAGCAGCTGGGGGAGCAGCCTAATGAACACTGAAGCTTTCTTT. The chain recombines TRBV5-5 with TRBJ1-1; the D gene is possibly TRBD1 (5 bases). The CDR3 covers 16 residues. Deletions cut 3 bases from V and 0 bases from J, with 15 bases between. From germline, CDR1 is SGHKS and CDR2 YYEKEE (reference sequence).

This chain joins TRBV28 and TRBJ2-1, with TRBD2 matching over 7 bases. Germline trimming cut 2 bases from V and 4 bases from J; bases unmatched to any gene: 8. Germline V gives CDR1 MDHEN, CDR2 SYDVKM. This CDR3 is built from 16 residues. CDR3 region: CASSLDWTRAYNEQFF. DNA for the CDR3: TGTGCCAGCAGTTTAGACTGGACTAGAGCTTACAATGAGCAGTTCTTC.

The DNA of the CDR3 is TGTGCCAGCAGTGAGATACAGGGTTTTCCCAATGAGCAGTTCTTC. This encodes CASSEIQGFPNEQFF. The V call is TRBV25-1, the J call TRBJ2-1; a weak D match, TRBD1 (6 bases). Germline CDR1 is MGHDK and CDR2 is SYGVNS. Deletions cut 3 bases from V and 6 bases from J, with 15 bases between. The length of the CDR3 is 15 residues. Together with reference TRBV25-1 and TRBJ2-1, the CDR3 gives the full variable domain: EADIYQTPRYLVIGTGKKITLECSQTMGHDKMYWYQQDPGMELHLIHYSYGVNSTEKGDLSSESTVSRIRTEHFPLTLESARPSHTSQYLCASSEIQGFPNEQFFGPGTRLTVL.

This clonotype was counted between two and nine times. CDR3 region: CASSFGGRFQPQHF. The CDR3 nucleotides are TGTGCCAGCAGCTTTGGGGGTCGGTTTCAGCCCCAGCATTTT. The J gene is TRBJ1-5, the V gene TRBV12-3 or TRBV12-4; TRBD1 might be the D (5 bases). Trimming shortened V by 6 bases and J by 6 bases, and 15 bases separated the two germline ends. This CDR3 contains 14 residues.

V usage is TRBV20-1 and J usage is TRBJ2-3, with D tentatively TRBD1 or TRBD2 (5 bases each). The CDR3 has 16 residues. V was shortened by 1 base and J by 1 base, with 15 bases between the two germline ends. Germline V lookup: CDR1 DFQATT, CDR2 SNEGSKA (reference sequence). CDR3 sequence: CSARVSRDRRTDTQYF. The CDR3 DNA reads TGCAGTGCTAGAGTCTCCCGGGACCGTCGCACAGATACGCAGTATTTT.

This clonotype was found a few times. V usage is TRBV28 and J usage is TRBJ2-3; D may be TRBD2 (7 bases). V was pared by 9 bases and J by 6 bases, with 16 bases between. Germline-derived CDR1 and CDR2 are MDHEN and SYDVKM. There are 13 residues in the CDR3. The CDR3 region is CASWGGLADTQYF. The CDR3 nucleotides read TGTGCCAGTTGGGGGGGGCTCGCCGATACGCAGTATTTT.

This clonotype was seen many times. V gene TRBV7-2 combines with J gene TRBJ1-5; 9 bases line up with TRBD1. CDR3 length equals 18 residues. Germline values: CDR1 SGHTA, CDR2 FQGNSA. Trimming at V came to 7 bases and at J to 10 bases, leaving 23 bases not matched to a gene. The CDR3 DNA reads as TGTGCCAGCACCCACTCGCCTGGGGACAGGGTAGTTGGATTCCCCCAGCATTTT. Residues: CASTHSPGDRVVGFPQHF.

The CDR3 spells CSVTGLAGARGEQFF. The CDR3 nucleotides read TGCAGCGTTACCGGACTAGCGGGGGCTCGAGGTGAGCAGTTCTTC. The V and J genes are TRBV29-1 and TRBJ2-1, with 13 bases lining up with TRBD2. After removal of 5 bases from V and 9 bases from J, the junction contained 10 bases not matched to a gene. The CDR3 is 15 residues long. Germline V gene lookup returns CDR1 SQVTM and CDR2 ANQGSEA.

This clonotype was detected a few times. This chain uses TRBV4-1 with TRBJ2-2, with D hard to call. The V gene lost 0 bases and the J gene lost 3 bases, with 5 bases spanning the gap. Germline V gene lookup returns CDR1 MGHRA and CDR2 YSYEKL. This CDR3 spans 14 amino acids. CDR3 amino acids: CASSQEWDTGELFF. The DNA of the CDR3 is TGCGCCAGCAGCCAAGAGTGGGACACCGGGGAGCTGTTTTTT.

The sample holds a few counts of this clonotype. The chain combines TRBV7-8 with TRBJ1-1; a weak D match, TRBD1 (5 bases). The CDR3 extends over 15 amino acids. V gave up 5 bases and J gave up 1 base, with 14 bases separating them. Germline V lookup: CDR1 SGHVS, CDR2 FQNEAQ. The CDR3 spells CASSPPPGRNTEAFF. CDR3 DNA: TGTGCCAGCAGCCCCCCCCCGGGACGGAACACTGAAGCTTTCTTT.

A note on this clonotype: The junction shows a germline mismatch at one end, possibly a read error. J is TRBJ2-7 and V is TRBV19, with D perhaps TRBD2 (6 bases). CDR1 and CDR2 from the germline V gene are LNHDA and SQIVND (reference sequence). This CDR3 region has 13 residues. The CDR3 loop reads CSSSMGGSYEQYF. The CDR3 nucleotides are TGTTCCAGTAGTATGGGAGGCAGCTACGAGCAGTACTTC.

Turning to this clonotype: This may be a read error: a much more frequent sequence differs by one nucleotide. CDR3 DNA: TGTGCCAGCAGTTTGCGGGGGTTTGCCGATGAGCCGTTCTTC. It encodes CASSLRGFADEPFF. The rearrangement uses TRBV12-3 or TRBV12-4 and TRBJ2-1; 7 bases align to TRBD2. The CDR3 runs to 14 residues.

This clonotype was seen at least ten times. V is TRBV7-2 and J is TRBJ1-4; 9 bases map to TRBD1. The germline CDR1 and CDR2 sequences are SGHTA and FQGNSA. This CDR3 spans 14 amino acids. V lost 5 bases, J lost 7 bases, and 5 bases stayed unmatched. Here the CDR3 reads CASSKDRGREKLFF. CDR3 nucleotide sequence: TGTGCCAGCAGCAAGGACAGGGGTCGTGAAAAACTGTTTTTT. Looking up the rest from reference TRBV7-2 and TRBJ1-4 gives the full variable domain: GAGVSQSPSNKVTEKGKDVELRCDPISGHTALYWYRQSLGQGLEFLIYFQGNSAPDKSGLPSDRFSAERTGGSVSTLTIQRTQQEDSAVYLCASSKDRGREKLFFGSGTQLSVL.

In its sample, this clonotype was seen many times. The rearrangement joins TRBV7-8 to TRBJ1-1; the D gene is possibly TRBD1 (6 bases). This CDR3 region has 17 residues. Per germline, CDR1 SGHVS and CDR2 FQNEAQ. The V gene lost 1 base and the J gene lost 3 bases, with 18 bases spanning the gap. In nucleotides, the CDR3 is TGTGCCAGCAGCTTAGTTAGCGTTGGACAGACTCACACTGAAGCTTTCTTT. This codes for CASSLVSVGQTHTEAFF.

This rearrangement joins TRBV6-2 or TRBV6-3 to TRBJ2-1, with 11 bases lining up with TRBD2. CDR1 is MNHEY, CDR2 SVGEGT, per germline. Germline trimming cut 5 bases from V and 13 bases from J; bases unmatched to any gene: 10. CDR3 length: 14 residues. The CDR3 spells CASSAPGLAAPQFF. The CDR3 DNA reads TGTGCCAGCAGTGCCCCGGGACTAGCGGCCCCTCAGTTCTTC.

The J gene is TRBJ2-2, the V gene TRBV7-9; 8 nucleotides agree with TRBD1. J gave up 0 bases and V 6 bases, and 12 bases lay outside the gene matches. The CDR3 totals 18 residues. The germline V gene encodes CDR1 SEHNR and CDR2 FQNEAQ (reference sequence). The CDR3 is CASRASTGESANTGELFF. CDR3 nucleotide sequence: TGTGCCAGCAGAGCTTCGACAGGGGAGTCGGCGAACACCGGGGAGCTGTTTTTT.

This clonotype has just a few counts. The chain couples TRBV7-2 to TRBJ1-5; D is possibly TRBD1 (5 bases). The CDR3 covers 16 residues. Germline V gene lookup returns CDR1 SGHTA and CDR2 FQGNSA. With 1 base removed from V and 0 bases from J, the gap between germline ends came to 10 bases. The CDR3: CASSLETAYSNQPQHF. The CDR3 coding sequence is TGTGCCAGCAGCTTAGAGACAGCCTATAGCAATCAGCCCCAGCATTTT.

In this sample, this clonotype turned up many times. The rearrangement uses TRBV7-6 and TRBJ2-1; tentative D call: TRBD2 (6 bases). This CDR3 comprises 15 residues. Trimming took 5 bases from V and 5 from J, leaving 16 bases between them. Germline assignment: CDR1 SGHVS and CDR2 FNYEAQ. The CDR3 reads CASSLGTLYDNEQFF. CDR3 bases: TGTGCCAGCAGCCTAGGGACTCTCTATGACAATGAGCAGTTCTTC.

The table lists this clonotype with a few counts. This chain joins TRBV5-4 and TRBJ2-3, with a tentative D call TRBD2 (6 bases). The CDR3 totals 14 residues. Germline values: CDR1 SGHNT, CDR2 YYREEE (reference sequence). With 6 bases removed from V and 6 bases from J, the gap between germline ends came to 17 bases. CDR3 sequence: CASTREWRKDTQYF. Here the CDR3 DNA reads TGTGCCAGCACCCGGGAGTGGCGAAAGGATACGCAGTATTTT.

The CDR3 protein is CASSYQRAGQAYEQYF. The CDR3 bases are TGCGCCAGCAGCTACCAGCGGGCGGGGCAAGCCTACGAGCAGTACTTC. This rearrangement joins TRBV5-1 to TRBJ2-7, with a tentative D call TRBD2 (6 bases). The CDR3 has 16 amino acids. The germline V and J ends were trimmed by 3 bases and 2 bases, with 18 bases remaining between them. The germline V gene encodes CDR1 SGHRS and CDR2 YFSETQ.

The chain employs TRBV6-5 and TRBJ1-2; the match to TRBD1 covers 8 bases. CDR3 length: 15 amino acids. The J segment lost 2 bases and the V segment lost 6 bases, leaving 8 bases of the junction unmatched. Germline CDR1 is MNHEY and CDR2 is SVGAGI. DNA of the CDR3: TGTGCCAGCAGCCCCGACAGGGGCAAGAACTATGGCTACACCTTC. Translated: CASSPDRGKNYGYTF.

The chain couples TRBV30 to TRBJ1-5, with D perhaps matching TRBD1 (5 bases). V lost 2 bases to trimming and J lost 7 bases, with 12 bases between them. The CDR3 sequence is 13 residues long. Germline values: CDR1 GTSNPN, CDR2 SVGIG (reference sequence). CDR3 bases: TGTGCCTGGAGTCCGGGACCCTTACAGCCCCAGCATTTT. It encodes CAWSPGPLQPQHF. Looking up the rest from reference TRBV30 and TRBJ1-5 gives the full variable domain: SQTIHQWPATLVQPVGSPLSLECTVEGTSNPNLYWYRQAAGRGLQLLFYSVGIGQISSEVPQNLSASRPQDRQFILSSKKLLLSDSGFYLCAWSPGPLQPQHFGDGTRLSIL.